The 10 T cell receptor beta chains presented below share a single source sample, sequenced in a study of identical twins. From the 5' RACE reads, TCRdb called clonotypes with MiXCR, one entry per CDR3 protein. Of under 800,000 distinct CDR3 sequences listed, 21% are singletons. A further study also used this sample, focusing on T cells expressing NK-cell markers.

Sequencing was done on a sample of PBMCs. Receptor source: a woman aged 18 to 35 in good health.

This clonotype was found many times. V gene TRBV12-3 or TRBV12-4 combines with J gene TRBJ2-3; D is undetermined. The CDR3 totals 15 residues. V was pared by 5 bases and J by 0 bases, with 12 bases between. The CDR3 DNA follows: TGTGCCAGCAGTGAAAGCTTATCTAGCACAGATACGCAGTATTTT. It is translated as CASSESLSSTDTQYF.

The table lists this clonotype with a few counts. The V gene is TRBV20-1, the J gene TRBJ1-2, with D unclear. The CDR3 length is 12 residues. Germline V gives CDR1 DFQATT, CDR2 SNEGSKA (reference sequence). With 1 base removed from V and 4 bases from J, the gap between germline ends came to 7 bases. CDR3 bases: TGCAGTGCTAGAGTTACGGGCTATGGCTACACCTTC. As protein: CSARVTGYGYTF.

This clonotype was recorded a few times. The chain links TRBV20-1 to TRBJ1-3; D gene ambiguous. Germline V gene sequence: CDR1 DFQATT, CDR2 SNEGSKA (reference sequence). The CDR3 is 15 amino acids. Deletions cut 4 bases from V and 0 bases from J, with 13 bases between. The CDR3 sequence: CSAIEGGPSGNTIYF. The CDR3 DNA follows: TGCAGTGCTATAGAGGGCGGCCCCTCTGGAAACACCATATATTTT.

V gene TRBV9 combines with J gene TRBJ2-3; 14 bases line up with TRBD2. This CDR3 spans 16 amino acids. V gave up 4 bases and J gave up 4 bases; unmatched junction bases: 5. CDR1 and CDR2 (germline): SGDLS, YYNGEE. The CDR3 nucleotides read TGTGCCAGCAGCCCCCGACTAGCGGGAGGGCCAGATACGCAGTATTTT. Translation: CASSPRLAGGPDTQYF.

This clonotype was seen a handful of times. The chain has TRBV21-1 and TRBJ2-7; TRBD2, the D gene given by the table, was not confirmed from the DNA. TRBV21-1 is shown as a pseudogene. The CDR3 is 13 amino acids. The CDR3 coding sequence is TGTGCCAGTCAAGGGACTAGTCTTTACGAGCAGTACTTC. It specifies CASQGTSLYEQYF.

The CDR3 loop reads CASSPRISSTTRNTQYF. For the CDR3, the DNA is TGCGCCAGCAGTCCAAGAATTTCGAGCACAACTAGGAATACGCAGTATTTT. The chain joins TRBV4-3 to TRBJ2-3, with D tentatively TRBD2 (5 bases). V lost 6 bases to trimming and J lost 7 bases, with 26 bases between them. Looked up from germline, CDR1 is LGHNA and CDR2 is YSLEER. CDR3 size: 17 residues.

This clonotype was found many times. The J gene is TRBJ2-1, the V gene TRBV3-1, with D possibly called TRBD1 or TRBD2 (5 bases each). The CDR3 runs to 18 residues. V gave up 5 bases and J gave up 7 bases, with 27 bases separating them. Germline CDR1 is LGHDT and CDR2 is YNNKEL (reference sequence). The CDR3: CASSDIPYPGPLKNEQFF. CDR3 sequence (DNA): TGTGCCAGCAGCGATATTCCCTACCCGGGGCCGTTGAAAAATGAGCAGTTCTTC.

This clonotype is a singleton in its sample. The J gene is TRBJ2-3, the V gene TRBV7-8; D not certain. V lost 6 bases and J lost 4, with 14 bases in between. The CDR3 consists of 14 residues. Germline CDR1 reads SGHVS; CDR2 reads FQNEAQ. CDR3 nucleotides: TGTGCCAGCAGGGCCCCCGGTGGCGCAGATACGCAGTATTTT. Translated, it gives CASRAPGGADTQYF.

There are a few counts of this clonotype. V gene TRBV30 combines with J gene TRBJ2-7; 7 nucleotides line up with TRBD1. Germline CDR1 reads GTSNPN; CDR2 reads SVGIG (reference sequence). The CDR3 runs 13 residues. With 3 bases clipped from V and 1 base from J, the junction kept 3 bases outside the gene matches. The CDR3 is CAWRTGKSYEQYF. As DNA, the CDR3 is TGTGCCTGGAGGACAGGGAAATCCTACGAGCAGTACTTC.

This clonotype has a handful of counts. The chain combines TRBV12-3 or TRBV12-4 with TRBJ2-3; 7 nucleotides agree with TRBD2. The CDR3 runs 16 residues. The J segment lost 4 bases and the V segment lost 0 bases, leaving 7 bases of the junction unmatched. Here the CDR3 DNA reads TGTGCCAGCAGTTTAGCGACTAGCTATGGAGCAGATACGCAGTATTTT. This sequence encodes CASSLATSYGADTQYF.